The next 22 T cell receptor beta chains were all read from a single sample in a study of cytomegalovirus exposure and HLA in healthy donors. The PCR used 60 Vbeta and 13 Jbeta primers. The protocol was immunoSEQ multiplex PCR, while the TCRdb copy is restricted to in-frame clones and leaves out a portion. This table holds 100,000 to 150,000 clones, less than 80% found once. The sequenced material came from PBMCs. All receptors derive from a female donor in good health and CMV-seropositive.

The chain recombines TRBV30 with TRBJ2-1; 7 bases align to TRBD2. Germline assignment: CDR1 GTSNPN and CDR2 SVGIG (reference sequence). V dropped 5 bases and J dropped 6; count of bases not matched to a gene: 13. The CDR3 has 15 amino acids. CDR3 bases: TGTGCCTGGGGCCTCGGGGCTAGCGGTATCAATGAGCAGTTCTTC. Translation: CAWGLGASGINEQFF.

The J gene is TRBJ2-7, the V gene TRBV6-5; no clear D. CDR1 and CDR2 from the germline V gene are MNHEY and SVGAGI. The germline V and J ends were trimmed by 2 bases and 7 bases, with 9 bases remaining between them. The CDR3 covers 12 residues. The CDR3 nucleotides read TGTGCCAGCAGTTACCCCGCTAGTGAGCAGTACTTC. Translated: CASSYPASEQYF.

Remarks on this clone: Different DNA sequences within this sample yield the same CDR3. V and J are TRBV6-1 and TRBJ1-2; D is ambiguous. Trimming removed 5 bases from V and 2 bases from J, with 3 bases in between. Per the germline V gene, CDR1 is MNHNS and CDR2 is SASEGT. The CDR3 runs to 11 residues. CDR3 residues: CASSLNYGYTF. The CDR3 DNA reads as TGTGCCAGCAGTTTAAACTATGGCTACACCTTC.

The chain employs TRBV2 and TRBJ1-5, with D possibly being TRBD1 (5 bases). Germline V gene lookup returns CDR1 SNHLY and CDR2 FYNNEI. V lost 6 bases, J lost 7 bases, and 13 bases lay in between. This CDR3 has 13 residues. CDR3 coding DNA: TGTGCCAGCAGAAGACAAGGGGCCCAGCCCCAGCATTTT. This sequence encodes CASRRQGAQPQHF.

J is TRBJ2-1 and V is TRBV30; 7 bases align to TRBD1. The CDR3 covers 15 residues. CDR1 is GTSNPN and CDR2 is SVGIG in the germline V gene (reference sequence). V was pared by 5 bases and J by 5 bases, with 12 bases of the junction left unmatched. CDR3 bases: TGTGCCTGGGACGAACCCTTAAGGGGGCACAATGAGCAGTTCTTC. Amino acids: CAWDEPLRGHNEQFF.

This clone was counted only a few times. The CDR3 protein is CASSDPGGLIGELFF. Written as DNA, the CDR3 is TGTGCCAGCAGTGATCCGGGGGGGCTTATCGGGGAGCTGTTTTTT. The rearrangement links TRBV2 to TRBJ2-2, with TRBD2 identical over 8 bases. Germline V CDR1 and CDR2: SNHLY, FYNNEI. The length of the CDR3 is 15 residues. The ends lost 3 bases at V and 7 bases at J; junction bases unmatched: 7. Using reference TRBV2 and TRBJ2-2 for the parts outside the CDR3, the full variable domain is EPEVTQTPSHQVTQMGQEVILRCVPISNHLYFYWYRQILGQKVEFLVSFYNNEISEKSEIFDDQFSVERPDGSNFTLKIRSTKLEDSAMYFCASSDPGGLIGELFFGEGSRLTVL.

The J gene is TRBJ1-1, the V gene TRBV10-3; tentatively, D is TRBD1 (5 bases). Trimming removed 0 bases from V and 0 bases from J, with 17 bases in between. The CDR3 covers 18 residues. The germline gives CDR1 ENHRY, CDR2 SYGVKD. CDR3 sequence: CAISESVAGTRLNTEAFF. The CDR3 DNA is TGTGCCATCAGTGAGTCGGTCGCGGGGACCCGCCTGAACACTGAAGCTTTCTTT.

The chain recombines TRBV29-1 with TRBJ1-1; 9 positions match TRBD1. The CDR3 has 14 residues. Germline CDR1 is SQVTM and CDR2 is ANQGSEA. After removal of 3 bases from V and 2 bases from J, the junction contained 4 bases not matched to a gene. The CDR3 sequence: CSVDGTGTNTEAFF. CDR3 sequence (DNA): TGCAGCGTTGACGGGACAGGGACCAACACTGAAGCTTTCTTT.

The chain uses TRBV5-4 and TRBJ1-1; 8 bases line up with TRBD1. The germline CDR1 and CDR2 sequences are SGHNT and YYREEE (reference sequence). The J segment lost 4 bases and the V segment lost 3 bases, leaving 5 bases of the junction unmatched. The CDR3 consists of 14 residues. The CDR3 is CASSSGQVGTEAFF. The DNA of the CDR3 is TGTGCCAGCAGCTCGGGACAGGTGGGCACTGAAGCTTTCTTT.

The chain employs TRBV18 and TRBJ2-5; D possibly corresponds to TRBD2 (7 bases). The end of the DNA aligns better with TRBJ2-7, so the J call may be wrong. Germline V gives CDR1 KGHSH, CDR2 LQKENI. The CDR3 runs 16 residues. For the CDR3, the DNA is TGTGCCAGCTCCCAAATGGGGGCAGCGGGAAGAAACGAGCAGTACTTC. Protein product: CASSQMGAAGRNEQYF.

This clone was observed a few times. This same CDR3 is encoded by further DNA sequences in the sample. This chain links TRBV9 with TRBJ2-1; 7 bases line up with TRBD2. Unmatched junction bases numbered 2, after V lost 0 bases and J lost 8 bases. The CDR3 length is 13 residues. CDR1 is SGDLS and CDR2 is YYNGEE in the germline V gene. The CDR3 region has the DNA TGTGCCAGCAGCGTAGGGGGAGGGGATGAGCAGTTCTTC. Translating gives CASSVGGGDEQFF.

The V and J genes are TRBV6-1 and TRBJ1-4, with a tentative D call TRBD1 (5 bases). Germline loops: CDR1 MNHNS, CDR2 SASEGT. The CDR3 contains 14 residues. Trimming took 5 bases from V and 4 from J, leaving 11 bases between them. The CDR3 DNA follows: TGTGCCAGCAGTCTTACAGGAAGTAATGAAAAACTGTTTTTT. Translation gives CASSLTGSNEKLFF.

The chain employs TRBV13 and TRBJ2-5; 7 bases are a match to TRBD2. Per germline, CDR1 PRHDT and CDR2 FYEKMQ (reference sequence). CDR3 length: 14 amino acids. The V gene end was trimmed by 5 bases and the J gene end by 2 bases; junction bases not matched to a gene: 5. CDR3 amino acids: CASSPWGGQETQYF. In DNA, the CDR3 is TGTGCCAGCAGCCCATGGGGGGGTCAAGAGACCCAGTACTTC.

V is TRBV7-9 and J is TRBJ1-4; 7 bases map to TRBD1. Germline V gene lookup returns CDR1 SEHNR and CDR2 FQNEAQ (reference sequence). J gave up 7 bases and V 2 bases, and 4 bases lay outside the gene matches. The CDR3 runs 14 residues. The CDR3 here is CASSLKGGGEKLFF. For the CDR3, the DNA is TGTGCCAGCAGCTTAAAAGGGGGCGGTGAAAAACTGTTTTTT.

The chain recombines TRBV7-6 with TRBJ2-2; the match to TRBD2 covers 10 bases. Germline CDR1 SGHVS, CDR2 FNYEAQ. V gave up 2 bases and J gave up 7 bases; unmatched junction bases: 7. This CDR3 comprises 16 residues. The DNA for the CDR3 is TGTGCCAGCAGCTTACGAGCGGGGGGGTTTGGCGGGGAGCTGTTTTTT. This codes for CASSLRAGGFGGELFF.

The gene calls are TRBV5-4 and TRBJ1-3; a weak D match, TRBD1 (5 bases). Germline CDR1 and CDR2: SGHNT and YYREEE (reference sequence). CDR3 length equals 14 residues. Trimming shortened V by 9 bases and J by 0 bases, and 13 bases separated the two germline ends. In DNA, the CDR3 is TGTGCCACCCACGACAGCCCCTCTGGAAACACCATATATTTT. It specifies CATHDSPSGNTIYF.

This chain uses TRBV6-5 with TRBJ2-3; TRBD2 matches at 8 bases. CDR3 length: 16 residues. The J segment lost 5 bases and the V segment lost 0 bases, leaving 7 bases of the junction unmatched. Germline CDR1 reads MNHEY; CDR2 reads SVGAGI. CDR3 in amino acids: CASSYSSGLARDTQYF. The CDR3 region has the DNA TGTGCCAGCAGTTACTCGAGCGGACTAGCAAGAGATACGCAGTATTTT.

The chain links TRBV14 to TRBJ2-7; D possibly corresponds to TRBD1 (6 bases). Trimming removed 8 bases from V and 4 bases from J, with 15 bases in between. The germline V gene encodes CDR1 SGHDN and CDR2 FVKESK. The CDR3 has 13 amino acids. CDR3 sequence (DNA): TGTGCCAGCGGAAACAGGGCTGGATACGAGCAGTACTTC. This encodes CASGNRAGYEQYF.

The chain recombines TRBV7-3 with TRBJ2-5; D call uncertain. This CDR3 comprises 13 residues. The germline gives CDR1 SGHTA, CDR2 FQGTGA. Trimming shortened V by 4 bases and J by 4 bases, and 10 bases separated the two germline ends. The CDR3 protein is CASSSRPGETQYF. CDR3 nucleotides: TGTGCCAGCAGCTCTAGACCGGGAGAGACCCAGTACTTC.

Of note for this clone: The sample carries other DNA sequences with the same CDR3. This chain uses TRBV7-6 with TRBJ2-5, with 12 bases fitting TRBD2. The CDR3 is made up of 17 amino acids. Losses at the gene ends were 3 bases for V and 1 base for J; bases not matched to a gene: 6. The germline V gene has CDR1 SGHVS and CDR2 FNYEAQ. CDR3 sequence (DNA): TGTGCCAGCAGCTTGGGGCTAGCGGGGGGGGGCCAAGAGACCCAGTACTTC. Translating it yields CASSLGLAGGGQETQYF. The complete variable domain, with remaining parts taken from reference TRBV7-6 and TRBJ2-5, reads GAGVSQSPRYKVTKRGQDVALRCDPISGHVSLYWYRQALGQGPEFLTYFNYEAQQDKSGLPNDRFSAERPEGSISTLTIQRTEQRDSAMYRCASSLGLAGGGQETQYFGPGTRLLVL.

This clone was detected only once. This rearrangement joins TRBV7-2 to TRBJ1-5; D not resolved. The CDR3 contains 14 residues. CDR1 SGHTA and CDR2 FQGNSA come from the germline V gene. The V end was cut by 2 bases, the J end by 2 bases, with 7 bases between. This chain's CDR3 is CASSLQRGNQPQHF. In DNA form, the CDR3 reads TGTGCCAGCAGCTTACAACGGGGCAATCAGCCCCAGCATTTT.

The chain has TRBV28 and TRBJ2-1; 12 bases fit TRBD2. Per germline, CDR1 MDHEN and CDR2 SYDVKM. There are 24 residues in the CDR3. The junction had 28 bases not matched to a gene; V was cut back by 2 bases and J by 5 bases. In DNA, the CDR3 is TGTGCCAGCAGTTTAGATGTTGTGATTCGGGCTAGCGGGGGGGCCGGGTTGGGACACAATGAGCAGTTCTTC. This codes for CASSLDVVIRASGGAGLGHNEQFF.